The 3 T cell receptor beta chains in this list originate from one sample, sequenced in a study of blood T cell repertoires in COVID-19. Assay used: immunoSEQ multiplex PCR; TCRdb lists only in-frame clones, some missing. The sample yields around 120,000 clones, around 87% seen once. Source material: peripheral blood. Every receptor here comes from a man between 45 and 60 years old with acute or convalescent COVID-19.

The chain carries TRBV6-5 and TRBJ2-1; 8 bases agree with TRBD1. The trim removed 4 bases at V and 4 bases at J, leaving 3 bases unmatched. There are 14 residues in the CDR3. Germline-derived CDR1 and CDR2 are MNHEY and SVGAGI. CDR3 sequence: CASSSGGKYNEQFF. CDR3 sequence (DNA): TGTGCCAGCAGTTCAGGGGGCAAATACAATGAGCAGTTCTTC.

The V call is TRBV18, the J call TRBJ2-3, with TRBD2 identical over 16 bases. Germline CDR1 KGHSH, CDR2 LQKENI. CDR3 length equals 17 residues. After removal of 6 bases from V and 1 base from J, the junction contained 4 bases not matched to a gene. CDR3 DNA sequence: TGTGCCAGCTCGGCCGGGACTAGCGGGAGGGGCACAGATACGCAGTATTTT. As protein: CASSAGTSGRGTDTQYF.

Turning to this clone: Other DNA sequences in this sample translate to the same CDR3. V usage is TRBV10-3 and J usage is TRBJ1-1, with D possibly being TRBD1 (5 bases). Germline loops: CDR1 ENHRY, CDR2 SYGVKD. CDR3 length equals 13 residues. V dropped 0 bases and J dropped 5 bases, with 7 bases sitting between them. CDR3 DNA sequence: TGTGCCATCAGTGAGTCGGGGGGGACTGAAGCTTTCTTT. Its protein is CAISESGGTEAFF.